This T cell receptor (beta chain) was sequenced for a study of beta chain features in type 1 diabetes. Study overall: Over all samples combined, 107,917,701 sorted cells were examined. Study-wide findings and caveats: Moderate yet significant TCRB CDR3 shortening was seen in Type 1 diabetes patients in all four CD4+ subsets. Reduced insertions and increased deletions marked VDJ junctions in type 1 diabetes patients.

This clone was seen more than once but under ten times. Its antigen is not known. The entirety of the isolated RNA underwent reverse transcription, so expressed TCRB transcripts were sequenced. About 3.57 million reads were obtained on average from naive, central memory and regulatory T cell samples. Clones were sequenced by immunoSEQ multiplex PCR, and TCRdb holds only the in-frame ones, with some missing. The data contain a few hundred thousand clones, 16% of them singletons. This CDR3 has 16 residues. The J segment lost 4 bases and the V segment lost 1 base, leaving 9 bases of the junction unmatched. Germline CDR1 reads MGHRA; CDR2 reads YSYEKL.

This chain connects TRBV4-1 to TRBJ2-7, with 8 bases aligning to TRBD1. This receptor was identified in a young man with type 1 diabetes. Sequencing used naive CD4+ T cells from blood. CDR3 DNA: TGCGCCAGCAGCCAAGGCAACCGGGACAGGTCTTACGAGCAGTACTTC. Translation: CASSQGNRDRSYEQYF.